This TCR beta chain appears in the sequencing data of a study of human T cells and chemical hapten exposure. For the study at large: Patch tests put 0.01% DPC on the upper back, and the results were checked at 6 days. Small discrepancies in pooled library volume mainly accounted for the varying TCR yields per sample.

Time point defined: patch test 1, 2 weeks after DPC sensitization. Regarding treatment: therapeutic diphenylcyclopropenone sensitization with weekly scalp DPC. Extraction yielded total RNA from whole blood (unfractionated). Study-level results: Unchanged with DPC sensitization were TCRs above 1 in 1000 frequency.

This clonotype was detected ten times or more. Antigen specificity is unknown. V shed 3 bases, J shed 2 bases, and the junction held 12 bases outside the gene matches. The CDR3 covers 16 residues. CDR1 is DFQATT, CDR2 SNEGSKA, per germline (reference sequence). TCRdb re-derived calls from the RACE reads in MiXCR, one entry per CDR3 protein. The sample holds about 360,000 distinct CDR3 sequences, 5.5% to 8% seen once. The chain has TRBV20-1 and TRBJ1-2, with 7 bases aligning to TRBD1. The TCR was taken from a woman younger than 30 with alopecia areata. Some clones in this sample may be carry-over from other donors' samples. The specimen comprised whole blood, sampled in connection with sensitization to the hapten diphenylcyclopropenone (DPC). The CDR3 sequence is CSASLRQGAINYGYTF. In DNA form, the CDR3 reads TGCAGTGCTAGCCTACGACAGGGCGCGATAAACTATGGCTACACCTTC.